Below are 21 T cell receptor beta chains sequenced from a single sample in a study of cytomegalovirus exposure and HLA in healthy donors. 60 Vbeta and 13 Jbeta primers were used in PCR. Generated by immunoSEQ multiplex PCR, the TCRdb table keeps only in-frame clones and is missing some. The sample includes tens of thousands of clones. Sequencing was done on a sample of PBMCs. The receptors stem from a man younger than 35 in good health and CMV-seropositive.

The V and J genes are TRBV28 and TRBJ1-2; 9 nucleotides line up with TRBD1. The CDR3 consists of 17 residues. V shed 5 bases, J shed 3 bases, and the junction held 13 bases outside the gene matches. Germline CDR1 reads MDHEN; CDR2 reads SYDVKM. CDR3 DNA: TGTGCCAGCAGTCTGCGACAGGGGGAAGGATGGGACTATGGCTACACCTTC. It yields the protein CASSLRQGEGWDYGYTF.

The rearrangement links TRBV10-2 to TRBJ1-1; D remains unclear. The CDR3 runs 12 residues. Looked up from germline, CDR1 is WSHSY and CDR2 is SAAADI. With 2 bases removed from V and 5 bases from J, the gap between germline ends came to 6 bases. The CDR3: CASSERGTEAFF. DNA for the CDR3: TGCGCCAGCAGTGAGCGGGGTACTGAAGCTTTCTTT.

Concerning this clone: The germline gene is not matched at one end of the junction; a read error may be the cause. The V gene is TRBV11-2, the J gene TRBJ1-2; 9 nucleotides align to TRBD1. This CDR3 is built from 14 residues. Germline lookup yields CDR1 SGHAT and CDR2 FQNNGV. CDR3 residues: CASRSQGANYGYTF. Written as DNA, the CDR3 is TGTGCCAGCAGATCACAGGGGGCTAATTATGGCTACACCTTC. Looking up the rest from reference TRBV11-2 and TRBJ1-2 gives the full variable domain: EAGVAQSPRYKIIEKRQSVAFWCNPISGHATLYWYQQILGQGPKLLIQFQNNGVVDDSQLPKDRFSAERLKGVDSTLKIQPAKLEDSAVYLCASRSQGANYGYTFGSGTRLTVV.

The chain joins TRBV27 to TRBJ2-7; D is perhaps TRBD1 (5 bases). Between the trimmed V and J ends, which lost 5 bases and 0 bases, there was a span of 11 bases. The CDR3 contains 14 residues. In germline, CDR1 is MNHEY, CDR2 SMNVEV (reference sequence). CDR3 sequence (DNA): TGTGCCAGCAGTCCCCTGGACACCTCCTACGAGCAGTACTTC. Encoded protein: CASSPLDTSYEQYF.

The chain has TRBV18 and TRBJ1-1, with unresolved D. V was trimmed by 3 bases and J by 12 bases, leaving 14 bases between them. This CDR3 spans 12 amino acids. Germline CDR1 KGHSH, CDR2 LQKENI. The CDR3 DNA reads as TGTGCCAGCTCACCCCCCGGACTTAAATCTTTCTTT. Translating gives CASSPPGLKSFF.

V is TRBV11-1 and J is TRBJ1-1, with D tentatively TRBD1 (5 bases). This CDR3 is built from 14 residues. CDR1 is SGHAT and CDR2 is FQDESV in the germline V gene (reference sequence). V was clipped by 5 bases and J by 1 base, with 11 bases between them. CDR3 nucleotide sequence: TGTGCCAGCAGCCCCGATAGGGGGAACACTGAAGCTTTCTTT. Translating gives CASSPDRGNTEAFF.

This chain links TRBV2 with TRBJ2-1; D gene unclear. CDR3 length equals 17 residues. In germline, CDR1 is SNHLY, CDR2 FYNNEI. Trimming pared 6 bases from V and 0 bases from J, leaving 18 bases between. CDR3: CASSYPRAASSYNEQFF. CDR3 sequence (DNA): TGTGCCAGCAGCTACCCGAGAGCAGCGAGCTCCTACAATGAGCAGTTCTTC.

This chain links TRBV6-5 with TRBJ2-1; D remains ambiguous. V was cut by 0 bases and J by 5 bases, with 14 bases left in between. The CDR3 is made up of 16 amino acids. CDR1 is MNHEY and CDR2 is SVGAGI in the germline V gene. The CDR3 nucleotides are TGTGCCAGCAGTTACTCAAGCGTTTTACTCCACAATGAGCAGTTCTTC. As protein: CASSYSSVLLHNEQFF.

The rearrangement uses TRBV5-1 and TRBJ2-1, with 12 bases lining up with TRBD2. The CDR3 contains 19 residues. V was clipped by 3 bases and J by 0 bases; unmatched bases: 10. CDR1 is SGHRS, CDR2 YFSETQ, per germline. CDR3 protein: CASSSPGLAGRSSYNEQFF. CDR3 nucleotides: TGCGCCAGCAGCTCGCCGGGACTAGCGGGTAGGAGCTCCTACAATGAGCAGTTCTTC.

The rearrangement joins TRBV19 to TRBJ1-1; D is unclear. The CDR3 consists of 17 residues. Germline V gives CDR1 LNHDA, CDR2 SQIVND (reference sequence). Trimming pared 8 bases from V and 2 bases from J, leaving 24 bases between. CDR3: CASHMFPLRGANTEAFF. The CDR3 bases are TGTGCCAGTCACATGTTTCCACTACGGGGTGCAAACACTGAAGCTTTCTTT.

The CDR3 DNA follows: TGTGCCAGCAGGGGGGCGGGACAGGGGCCCACCGGGGAGCTGTTTTTT. Translated, it gives CASRGAGQGPTGELFF. The genes are TRBV6-6 and TRBJ2-2; 10 positions agree with TRBD1. This CDR3 is built from 16 residues. CDR1 is MNHNY and CDR2 is SVGAGI in the germline V gene (reference sequence). V shed 6 bases and J 4 bases; nucleotides not matched to a gene: 8.

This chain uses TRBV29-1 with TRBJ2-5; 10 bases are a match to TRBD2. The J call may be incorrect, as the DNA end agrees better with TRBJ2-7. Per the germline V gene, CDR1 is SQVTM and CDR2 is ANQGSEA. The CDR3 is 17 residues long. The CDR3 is CSVPRDSPRTSGYEQYF. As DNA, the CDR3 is TGCAGCGTTCCCCGGGACAGCCCCCGGACTAGCGGCTACGAGCAGTACTTC.

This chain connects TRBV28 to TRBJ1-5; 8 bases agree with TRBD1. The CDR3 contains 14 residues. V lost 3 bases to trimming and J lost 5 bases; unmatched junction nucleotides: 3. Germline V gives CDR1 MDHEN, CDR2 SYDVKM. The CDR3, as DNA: TGTGCCAGCAGTTTGCAGGGGGCGCATCAGCCCCAGCATTTT. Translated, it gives CASSLQGAHQPQHF.

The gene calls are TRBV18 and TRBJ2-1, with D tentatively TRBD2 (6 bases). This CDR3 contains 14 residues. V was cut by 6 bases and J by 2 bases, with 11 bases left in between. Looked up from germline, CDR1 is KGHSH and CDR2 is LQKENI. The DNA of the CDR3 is TGTGCCAGCTCGGGGGACTGGACCTACAATGAGCAGTTCTTC. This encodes CASSGDWTYNEQFF.

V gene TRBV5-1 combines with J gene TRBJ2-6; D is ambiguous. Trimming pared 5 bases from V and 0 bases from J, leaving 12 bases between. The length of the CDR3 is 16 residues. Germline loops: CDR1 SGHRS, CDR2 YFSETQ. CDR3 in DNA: TGCGCCAGCAGTCTTGCGCGCCTCTCTGGGGCCAACGTCCTGACTTTC. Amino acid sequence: CASSLARLSGANVLTF.

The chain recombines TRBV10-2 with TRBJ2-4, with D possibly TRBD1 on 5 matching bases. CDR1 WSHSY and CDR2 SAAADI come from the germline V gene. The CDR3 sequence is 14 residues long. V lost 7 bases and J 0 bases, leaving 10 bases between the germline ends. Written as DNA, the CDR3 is TGCGCCAGCAAAACAGGTCTAGCCAAAAACATTCAGTACTTC. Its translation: CASKTGLAKNIQYF.

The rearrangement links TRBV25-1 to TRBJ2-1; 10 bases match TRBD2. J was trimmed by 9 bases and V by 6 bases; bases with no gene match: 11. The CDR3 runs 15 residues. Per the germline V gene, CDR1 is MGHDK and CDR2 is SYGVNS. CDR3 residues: CASSLLAGVNVEQFF. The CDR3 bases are TGTGCCAGCAGCCTCCTAGCGGGAGTAAATGTTGAGCAGTTCTTC.

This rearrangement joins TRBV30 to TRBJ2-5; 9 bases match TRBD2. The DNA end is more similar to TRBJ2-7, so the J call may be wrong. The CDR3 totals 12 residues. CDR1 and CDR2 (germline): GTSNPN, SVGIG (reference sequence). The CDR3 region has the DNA TGTGCCTGGAGCCCTAGCGGGGTCGAGCAGTACTTC. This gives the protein CAWSPSGVEQYF.

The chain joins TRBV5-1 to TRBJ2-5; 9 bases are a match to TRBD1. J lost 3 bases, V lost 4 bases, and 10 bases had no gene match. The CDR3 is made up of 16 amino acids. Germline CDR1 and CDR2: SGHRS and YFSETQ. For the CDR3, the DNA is TGCGCCAGCAGCCGTCAGGGGACAGGGATAGAAGAGACCCAGTACTTC. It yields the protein CASSRQGTGIEETQYF.

CDR3 amino acids: CASSRGQGLNTEAFF. DNA of the CDR3: TGCGCCAGCAGCCGCGGACAGGGTTTGAACACTGAAGCTTTCTTT. The rearrangement links TRBV4-1 to TRBJ1-1; 8 bases are a match to TRBD1. The CDR3 is made up of 15 amino acids. Per the germline V gene, CDR1 is MGHRA and CDR2 is YSYEKL. J was trimmed by 0 bases and V by 4 bases; bases with no gene match: 4.

For the CDR3, the DNA is TGTGCCACCAACCCTGGGACAGAGGCTTCACCCCTCCACTTT. Its translation is CATNPGTEASPLHF. The rearrangement uses TRBV10-3 and TRBJ1-6; 7 bases agree with TRBD1. V trimming: 10 bases; J trimming: 9 bases; junction bases outside the gene matches: 12. CDR3 length: 14 residues. Germline loops: CDR1 ENHRY, CDR2 SYGVKD.